This note documents a single TCR beta chain sequence. Its specificity is not known. Assay used: immunoSEQ multiplex PCR; TCRdb lists only in-frame clones, some missing. This sample has under 350,000 clones, with just over 85% found just once. Trimming stripped 6 bases from V and 6 bases from J, with 11 bases between. In germline, CDR1 is SQVTM, CDR2 ANQGSEA. The CDR3 totals 11 residues. These data originate in a study of cytomegalovirus exposure and HLA in healthy donors. Whole-study context: In a later analysis, the 90 to 150 validation repertoires were reported to have used the same platform as the 550 to 850 first-cohort repertoires.

Whole-study results and caveats: In vitro data verified three CMV-associated chains as specific for CMV antigens. The dataset shows that most TCR sequences were rare, while some public TCRs occurred in many donors.

Sequenced sample: PBMCs. The sequence came from a woman under 30 in good health and CMV-seronegative. The rearrangement links TRBV29-1 to TRBJ1-2, with a possible D match to TRBD1 (6 bases). CDR3 sequence: CSVDRTDGYTF. As DNA, the CDR3 is TGCAGCGTGGACAGAACTGATGGCTACACCTTC.